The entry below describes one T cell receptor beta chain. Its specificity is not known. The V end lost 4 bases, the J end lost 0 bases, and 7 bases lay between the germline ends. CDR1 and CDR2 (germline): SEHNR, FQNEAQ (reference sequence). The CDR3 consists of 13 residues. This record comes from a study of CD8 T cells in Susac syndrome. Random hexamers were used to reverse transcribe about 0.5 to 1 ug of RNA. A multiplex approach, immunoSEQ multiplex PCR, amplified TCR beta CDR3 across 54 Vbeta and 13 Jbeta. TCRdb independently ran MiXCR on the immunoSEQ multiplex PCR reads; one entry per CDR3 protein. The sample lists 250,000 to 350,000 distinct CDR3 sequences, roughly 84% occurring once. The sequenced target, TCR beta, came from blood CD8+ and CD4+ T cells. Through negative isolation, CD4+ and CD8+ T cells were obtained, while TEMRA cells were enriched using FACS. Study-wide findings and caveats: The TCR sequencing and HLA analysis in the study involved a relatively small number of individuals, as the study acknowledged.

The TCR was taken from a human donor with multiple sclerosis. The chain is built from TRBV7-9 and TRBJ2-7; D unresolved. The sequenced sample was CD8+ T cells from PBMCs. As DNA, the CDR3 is TGTGCCAGCAGCTCTAGAAGCTCCTACGAGCAGTACTTC. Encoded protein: CASSSRSSYEQYF.